The clone carrying this T cell receptor (beta chain) was counted between two and nine times. The antigen is not known. This entry comes from a study of identical twins. Study findings and constraints: Twin sharing of out-of-frame TCR alpha was underestimated by models in monozygotic pairs.

In TCRdb, the 5' RACE reads were re-called with MiXCR into one record per CDR3 protein. Of some 1,700,000 distinct CDR3 sequences listed, more than 30% are singletons. The V gene's germline CDR1 is LNHDA and CDR2 SQIVND (reference sequence). V dropped 3 bases and J dropped 2 bases, with 9 bases sitting between them. The CDR3 has 14 amino acids. The chain joins TRBV19 to TRBJ2-3; D is ambiguous. The TCR was taken from a newborn girl in good health. Sequencing input: cord blood. The CDR3 bases are TGTGCCAGTAGTATCGTATCCTCCACAGATACGCAGTATTTT. This codes for CASSIVSSTDTQYF.